The rows below give T cell receptor beta chains drawn from one sample of a study of regulatory T cells in long-lasting Graves disease. MiXCR, applied by TCRdb to the multiplex PCR reads, yields one record per CDR3 protein. The sample records around 250,000 distinct CDR3 sequences, around 20% being singletons. The starting material was peripheral blood mononuclear cells (PBMCs), obtained at new diagnosis, from a patient treated with antithyroid drugs. The receptors were gathered from a female donor with Graves disease. The conserved cysteine and the conserved F or W are not part of the CDR3 here. Each record gives: J gene, V gene, CDR3 length, CDR3 protein.

J: TRBJ2-7
V: TRBV27
length: 12
CDR3: ASSLGRDGYEQY

J: TRBJ1-2
V: TRBV29-1
length: 13
CDR3: SAPRGQGINYGYT

J: TRBJ1-2
V: TRBV12-5
length: 16
CDR3: ASGLASSPRTGEDGYT

J: TRBJ2-5
V: TRBV5-1
length: 14
CDR3: ASSLVARRGQETQY

J: TRBJ2-5
V: TRBV7-9
length: 11
CDR3: ASTTYLQETQY

J: TRBJ1-1
V: TRBV19
length: 11
CDR3: ASLRQLNTEAF

J: TRBJ1-2
V: TRBV12-3/TRBV12-4
length: 12
CDR3: ASSPGPRRVGYT

J: TRBJ2-7
V: TRBV27
length: 11
CDR3: ASNPRSVHERY

J: TRBJ2-7
V: TRBV11-2
length: 13
CDR3: ASGPKIAGDYEQY

J: TRBJ2-3
V: TRBV27
length: 14
CDR3: ASSLTSLRHGRVQY

J: TRBJ2-7
V: TRBV13
length: 12
CDR3: ASTSREKAYEQY

J: TRBJ2-3
V: TRBV20-1
length: 14
CDR3: SARDRGLGGTDTQY

J: TRBJ2-3
V: TRBV12-3/TRBV12-4
length: 12
CDR3: ASSTAGGPDTQY

J: TRBJ2-7
V: TRBV27
length: 13
CDR3: ASRPASQNPYEQY

J: TRBJ2-1
V: TRBV20-1
length: 12
CDR3: SARRIAGGPEQF

J: TRBJ1-5
V: TRBV11-2
length: 13
CDR3: ASSFAGFSNQPQH

J: TRBJ1-1
V: TRBV5-5
length: 10
CDR3: ASSHSGPEAF

J: TRBJ2-3
V: TRBV5-1
length: 9
CDR3: ATGAGDTQY

J: TRBJ2-7
V: TRBV24-1
length: 10
CDR3: ATSDSRQEQY

J: TRBJ1-5
V: TRBV6-2/TRBV6-3
length: 13
CDR3: ASNTRTGRDQPQH

J: TRBJ2-3
V: TRBV3-1
length: 13
CDR3: ASSQDQAGTDTQY

J: TRBJ2-7
V: TRBV2
length: 11
CDR3: ASKSSGSDEQY

J: TRBJ2-5
V: TRBV15
length: 14
CDR3: ATSRVAGVDQETQY

J: TRBJ2-2
V: TRBV7-2
length: 13
CDR3: ASSLTFVDTGELF

J: TRBJ1-2
V: TRBV20-1
length: 9
CDR3: SANQGGGYT

J: TRBJ1-3
V: TRBV5-1
length: 11
CDR3: ASSGGWGNTIY

J: TRBJ2-7
V: TRBV20-1
length: 13
CDR3: SAGRTDRGNYEQY

J: TRBJ2-7
V: TRBV19
length: 12
CDR3: ASRADRYPYEQY

J: TRBJ1-1
V: TRBV24-1
length: 13
CDR3: ATSDNRAGDTEAF

J: TRBJ2-1
V: TRBV27
length: 11
CDR3: ASSTTGYNEQF

J: TRBJ2-2
V: TRBV7-2
length: 13
CDR3: ASSLFGSRTGELF

J: TRBJ2-3
V: TRBV24-1
length: 10
CDR3: ATSKGRDTQY

J: TRBJ2-3
V: TRBV5-1
length: 14
CDR3: ASSYTAGVMTDTQY

J: TRBJ2-3
V: TRBV4-3
length: 11
CDR3: ASSQALTDTQY

J: TRBJ1-4
V: TRBV15
length: 15
CDR3: ATSRGTNAGGEEKLF

J: TRBJ1-5
V: TRBV20-1
length: 11
CDR3: SARGEGQGPQH

J: TRBJ2-2
V: TRBV29-1
length: 12
CDR3: SVLPSGSTGELF

J: TRBJ2-3
V: TRBV7-2
length: 14
CDR3: ASSLGGAGGTDTQY

J: TRBJ2-7
V: TRBV7-2
length: 13
CDR3: ASSSQGQPSYEQY

J: TRBJ2-5
V: TRBV7-2
length: 13
CDR3: ASSLDVWGGETQY

J: TRBJ2-3
V: TRBV5-1
length: 15
CDR3: ASSSYSGRRSGSTQY

J: TRBJ1-6
V: TRBV19
length: 12
CDR3: ASSIDPGIGALH

J: TRBJ1-1
V: TRBV30
length: 12
CDR3: AWSVLGRRTEAF

J: TRBJ2-7
V: TRBV2
length: 10
CDR3: ASSDRGREQY

J: TRBJ1-2
V: TRBV3-1
length: 11
CDR3: ASSLIQGEGYT

J: TRBJ2-5
V: TRBV11-3
length: 13
CDR3: ASSFFGSGGETQY

J: TRBJ2-1
V: TRBV6-5
length: 12
CDR3: ASSFSGRGNEQF

J: TRBJ2-7
V: TRBV6-2/TRBV6-3
length: 12
CDR3: ASRRGRGPEEQY